The 16 T cell receptor beta chains in this list originate from one sample, sequenced in a study of blood T cell repertoires in COVID-19. Generated by immunoSEQ multiplex PCR, the TCRdb table keeps only in-frame clones and is missing some. The table has about 120,000 clones, 85% to 90% seen once; the top ten hold 25% to 30%. The sequencing sample was made of peripheral blood. The receptors come from a woman aged 80 or older with acute or convalescent COVID-19.

V is TRBV28 and J is TRBJ2-5; 8 bases match TRBD1. There are 14 residues in the CDR3. J was trimmed by 5 bases and V by 1 base; bases with no gene match: 3. The germline V gene encodes CDR1 MDHEN and CDR2 SYDVKM. CDR3 in DNA: TGTGCCAGCAGTTTATCAGGGGGCGGTGAGACCCAGTACTTC. Encoded protein: CASSLSGGGETQYF.

The chain is built from TRBV5-1 and TRBJ2-2; 12 bases line up with TRBD1. Germline CDR1 is SGHRS and CDR2 is YFSETQ. J lost 4 bases, V lost 4 bases, and 8 bases had no gene match. This CDR3 is 17 amino acids long. CDR3 region: CASSPGTGGDPTGELFF. CDR3 in DNA: TGCGCCAGCAGCCCAGGGACAGGGGGCGATCCCACCGGGGAGCTGTTTTTT. The complete variable domain, with remaining parts taken from reference TRBV5-1 and TRBJ2-2, reads KAGVTQTPRYLIKTRGQQVTLSCSPISGHRSVSWYQQTPGQGLQFLFEYFSETQRNKGNFPGRFSGRQFSNSRSEMNVSTLELGDSALYLCASSPGTGGDPTGELFFGEGSRLTVL.

The CDR3 DNA reads as TGTGCCAGCAGTCGACAGGTCCCTGGAAACACCATATATTTT. Protein sequence: CASSRQVPGNTIYF. The rearrangement uses TRBV6-5 and TRBJ1-3; D possibly corresponds to TRBD1 (6 bases). Trimming stripped 5 bases from V and 2 bases from J, with 10 bases between. Germline V gene data show CDR1 as MNHEY and CDR2 as SVGAGI. The CDR3 spans 14 residues.

The V gene is TRBV15, the J gene TRBJ1-1; unclear D gene. Trimming removed 9 bases at V and 5 bases at J, with 22 bases between. The germline gives CDR1 LNHNV, CDR2 YYDKDF (reference sequence). This CDR3 comprises 15 residues. This chain's CDR3 is CATARDYGKATEAFF. CDR3 nucleotide sequence: TGTGCCACTGCGAGAGACTACGGGAAGGCGACTGAAGCTTTCTTT.

The J gene is TRBJ1-1, the V gene TRBV5-1; 7 bases line up with TRBD1. The trim removed 4 bases at V and 4 bases at J, leaving 13 bases unmatched. Germline assignment: CDR1 SGHRS and CDR2 YFSETQ. The CDR3 has 16 residues. CDR3 DNA: TGCGCCAGCAGCCGGACAGGAGTAGGGTCGGGCACTGAAGCTTTCTTT. Amino acids: CASSRTGVGSGTEAFF.

The chain is built from TRBV29-1 and TRBJ1-1; possible D gene TRBD1, 6 bases. The CDR3 totals 12 residues. The germline V gene has CDR1 SQVTM and CDR2 ANQGSEA. Trimming removed 6 bases at V and 1 base at J, with 9 bases between. The CDR3 sequence: CSVYRANTEAFF. For the CDR3, the DNA is TGCAGCGTCTACAGGGCGAACACTGAAGCTTTCTTT.

V gene TRBV5-1 combines with J gene TRBJ2-1; 9 bases agree with TRBD2. The germline V gene encodes CDR1 SGHRS and CDR2 YFSETQ. V gave up 3 bases and J gave up 7 bases; unmatched junction bases: 14. The CDR3 length is 17 residues. The CDR3 spells CASSWGDLAGSRNEQFF. CDR3 bases: TGCGCCAGCAGCTGGGGTGACCTAGCGGGGTCGCGGAATGAGCAGTTCTTC.

The chain employs TRBV18 and TRBJ1-1; D gene uncertain. Trimming removed 4 bases from V and 3 bases from J, with 15 bases in between. The CDR3 has 15 amino acids. CDR1 is KGHSH and CDR2 is LQKENI in the germline V gene. CDR3 region: CASSLQDRPYTEAFF. Written as DNA, the CDR3 is TGTGCCAGCTCACTTCAGGATAGGCCTTACACTGAAGCTTTCTTT.

The sample holds many counts of this clone. The rearrangement uses TRBV3-1 (or the pseudogene TRBV3-2) and TRBJ1-5, with D tentatively TRBD1 (5 bases). CDR3 length: 14 amino acids. Per the germline V gene, CDR1 is LGHDT and CDR2 is YNNKEL (reference sequence). The ends were cut back, 4 bases at V and 7 bases at J, with 14 bases in the middle. In nucleotides, the CDR3 is TGTGCCAGCAGCCTGGGACTGTCAAACCAGCCCCAGCATTTT. Its translation: CASSLGLSNQPQHF.

This rearrangement joins TRBV12-5 to TRBJ1-3; the D gene is possibly TRBD1 (5 bases). Germline V lookup: CDR1 LGHNT, CDR2 FRNRAP. V lost 2 bases, J lost 0 bases, and 11 bases lay in between. CDR3 size: 16 residues. The CDR3 sequence is CASGLTPGGSGNTIYF. The CDR3 coding sequence is TGTGCTAGTGGTTTGACTCCGGGGGGCTCTGGAAACACCATATATTTT. Drawing the rest from reference TRBV12-5 and TRBJ1-3, the complete variable domain is DARVTQTPRHKVTEMGQEVTMRCQPILGHNTVFWYRQTMMQGLELLAYFRNRAPLDDSGMPKDRFSAEMPDATLATLKIQPSEPRDSAVYFCASGLTPGGSGNTIYFGEGSWLTVV.

The chain carries TRBV5-4 and TRBJ1-3; D uncertain. The CDR3 has 13 amino acids. V lost 3 bases, J lost 3 bases, and 7 bases lay in between. Looked up from germline, CDR1 is SGHNT and CDR2 is YYREEE (reference sequence). CDR3 sequence reads: CASSSSFGNTIYF. The CDR3 bases are TGTGCCAGCAGCTCGAGTTTTGGAAACACCATATATTTT.

The chain recombines TRBV5-1 with TRBJ2-3; 9 nucleotides align to TRBD1. This CDR3 region has 15 residues. Germline lookup yields CDR1 SGHRS and CDR2 YFSETQ. Trimming took 3 bases from V and 6 from J; bases not matched to a gene: 8. As DNA, the CDR3 is TGCGCCAGCAGCTCGGCCGGGACAGGGCCCGATACGCAGTATTTT. It encodes CASSSAGTGPDTQYF. The full variable domain, with the rest looked up from reference TRBV5-1 and TRBJ2-3, is KAGVTQTPRYLIKTRGQQVTLSCSPISGHRSVSWYQQTPGQGLQFLFEYFSETQRNKGNFPGRFSGRQFSNSRSEMNVSTLELGDSALYLCASSSAGTGPDTQYFGPGTRLTVL.

V usage is TRBV19 and J usage is TRBJ1-1; 9 nucleotides line up with TRBD1. The CDR3 is 12 residues long. The V gene end was trimmed by 9 bases and the J gene end by 3 bases; junction bases not matched to a gene: 2. Per germline, CDR1 LNHDA and CDR2 SQIVND (reference sequence). DNA of the CDR3: TGTGCCAGCCGGACAGGGGACACTGAAGCTTTCTTT. Translating it yields CASRTGDTEAFF.

The chain couples TRBV5-1 to TRBJ1-1; D gene ambiguous. Trimming removed 1 base from V and 1 base from J, with 11 bases in between. The CDR3 extends over 15 amino acids. CDR1 SGHRS and CDR2 YFSETQ come from the germline V gene. CDR3 sequence (DNA): TGCGCCAGCAGCTTGCGGGGAACGGGGAACACTGAAGCTTTCTTT. As protein: CASSLRGTGNTEAFF.

V gene TRBV7-8 combines with J gene TRBJ1-2; a possible D gene is TRBD1 (5 bases). This CDR3 spans 14 amino acids. Germline V gene data show CDR1 as SGHVS and CDR2 as FQNEAQ. Trimming left V 5 bases short and J 0 bases short, with 10 bases between. CDR3 DNA sequence: TGTGCCAGCAGCCTCGGGGGGGCTAACTATGGCTACACCTTC. Residues: CASSLGGANYGYTF.

This clone was observed a handful of times. The chain employs TRBV5-1 and TRBJ1-6; the D is unclear. Germline CDR1 is SGHRS and CDR2 is YFSETQ. V lost 4 bases, J lost 2 bases, and 4 bases lay in between. The CDR3 is 13 amino acids. This CDR3 is CASSVAYNSPLHF. CDR3 nucleotide sequence: TGCGCCAGCAGCGTAGCCTATAATTCACCCCTCCACTTT. Using reference TRBV5-1 and TRBJ1-6 for the parts outside the CDR3, the full variable domain is KAGVTQTPRYLIKTRGQQVTLSCSPISGHRSVSWYQQTPGQGLQFLFEYFSETQRNKGNFPGRFSGRQFSNSRSEMNVSTLELGDSALYLCASSVAYNSPLHFGNGTRLTVT.